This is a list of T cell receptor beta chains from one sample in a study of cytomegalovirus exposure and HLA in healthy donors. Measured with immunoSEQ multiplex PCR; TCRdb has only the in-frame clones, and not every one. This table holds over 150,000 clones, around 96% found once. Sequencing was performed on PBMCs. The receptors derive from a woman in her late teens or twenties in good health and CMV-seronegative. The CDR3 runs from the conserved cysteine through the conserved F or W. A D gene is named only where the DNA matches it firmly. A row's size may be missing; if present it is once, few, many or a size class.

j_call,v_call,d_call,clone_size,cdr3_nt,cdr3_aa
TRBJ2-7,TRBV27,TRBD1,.,TGTGCCAGCACGTACGATACAGGGGGTCTAGGCGAGCAGTACTTC,CASTYDTGGLGEQYF
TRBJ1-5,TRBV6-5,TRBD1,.,TGTGCCAGCAGCCGGGACAGGGTTCAGCCCCAGCATTTT,CASSRDRVQPQHF
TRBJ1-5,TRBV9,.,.,TGTGCCAGCAGCGTAGAGAGTAATCAGCCCCAGCATTTT,CASSVESNQPQHF
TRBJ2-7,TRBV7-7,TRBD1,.,TGTGCTAGCAGTCCAGTACCGGGACAGGGTTCGTACGAGCAGTACTTC,CASSPVPGQGSYEQYF
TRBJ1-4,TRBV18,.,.,TGTGCCAGCTCATCGACAGGAGCCGGGGAAAAACTGTTTTTT,CASSSTGAGEKLFF
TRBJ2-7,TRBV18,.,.,TGTGCCAGCTCCCCGGTTAAAGGGGACACCTACGAGCAGTACTTC,CASSPVKGDTYEQYF
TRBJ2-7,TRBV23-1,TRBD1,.,TGCGCCAGCAGTCAATCGAAACGCGGACAGGGCTACGAGCAGTACTTC,CASSQSKRGQGYEQYF
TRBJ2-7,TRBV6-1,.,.,TGTGCCAGCACCCCAGCGGGTGGGGGATCCTACGAGCAGTACTTC,CASTPAGGGSYEQYF
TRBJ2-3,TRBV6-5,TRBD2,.,TGTGCCAGCAGTCTTTCGGGGGGTGGGAGAGATACGCAGTATTTT,CASSLSGGGRDTQYF
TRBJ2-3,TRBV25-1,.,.,TGTGCCAGCAGTGGAGGTACACCCCGAGATACGCAGTATTTT,CASSGGTPRDTQYF
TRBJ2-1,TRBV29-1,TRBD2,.,TGCAGCGTTGAAACCCGGACTAGCAGAGAGCAGTTCTTC,CSVETRTSREQFF
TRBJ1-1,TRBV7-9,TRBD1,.,TGTGCCAGCAGCTTAGGGACAGGGGCGGCGACTGAAGCTTTCTTT,CASSLGTGAATEAFF
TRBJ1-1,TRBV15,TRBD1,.,TGTGCCACCAGCACCCTTCGATACAGGGGGCCTTCTTTCACTGAAGCTTTCTTT,CATSTLRYRGPSFTEAFF
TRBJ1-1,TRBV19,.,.,TGTGCCAGTAGTACCACAGGGTTTGGCACTGAAGCTTTCTTT,CASSTTGFGTEAFF
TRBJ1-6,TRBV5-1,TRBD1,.,TGTGCCAGCAGCACGGGACAGATGAATTCACCCCTCCACTTT,CASSTGQMNSPLHF
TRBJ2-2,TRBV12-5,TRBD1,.,TGTGCTAGTGGTTTGTTCGGGACAGGGGGCCACCCCGGGGAGCTGTTTTTT,CASGLFGTGGHPGELFF
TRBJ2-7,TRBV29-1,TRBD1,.,TGCAGCGTGTGGACAGGGGCGGACTACGAGCAGTACTTC,CSVWTGADYEQYF
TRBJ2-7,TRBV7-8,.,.,TGTGCCAGCAGCTTAGTCATTTCAGGATCAACCTACGAGCAGTACTTC,CASSLVISGSTYEQYF
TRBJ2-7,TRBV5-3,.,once,TGTGCCAGAAGCCTCCAGAACGACAGGATCTACGAGCAGTACTTC,CARSLQNDRIYEQYF
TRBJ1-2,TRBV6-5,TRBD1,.,TGTGCCAGCAGACTGGACAGGGGCTATGGCTACACCTTC,CASRLDRGYGYTF
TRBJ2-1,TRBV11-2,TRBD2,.,TGTGCCAGCAGCTCGCCCGAGGGGAGCGGGGGGCCCGAGCAGTTCTTC,CASSSPEGSGGPEQFF
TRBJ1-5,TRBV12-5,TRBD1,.,TGTGCTAGTGGTTGGGACAGGGATCAGCCCCAGCATTTT,CASGWDRDQPQHF
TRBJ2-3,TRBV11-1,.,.,TGTGCCAGCAGCGAAGTTCGAGCGGAGTTCACAGATACGCAGTATTTT,CASSEVRAEFTDTQYF
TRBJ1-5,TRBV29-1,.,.,TGCAGCGTCTTCGTGGCAGGGCAGCCCCAGCATTTT,CSVFVAGQPQHF
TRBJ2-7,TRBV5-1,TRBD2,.,TGCGCCAGCAGCTTAACAACTAGCGGTTCCTACGAGCAGTACTTC,CASSLTTSGSYEQYF
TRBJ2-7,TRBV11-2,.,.,TGTGCCAGCAGAAGTCGACCGGGAGACTACGAGCAGTACTTC,CASRSRPGDYEQYF
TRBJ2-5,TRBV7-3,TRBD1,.,TGTGCCAGCAGCTACGGGACAGCTTACCAAGAGACCCAGTACTTC,CASSYGTAYQETQYF
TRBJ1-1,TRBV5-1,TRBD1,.,TGCGCCAGCAGCGCCACAGGGGTCGCTGAAGCTTTCTTT,CASSATGVAEAFF
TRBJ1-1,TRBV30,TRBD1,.,TGTGCCTGGACCATCGGGACAGGTTCTACTTTCTTT,CAWTIGTGSTFF
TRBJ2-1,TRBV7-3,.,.,TGTGCCAGCAGCGCAGGTGATTCCTACAATGAGCAGTTCTTC,CASSAGDSYNEQFF
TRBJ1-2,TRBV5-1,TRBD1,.,TGCGCCAGCAGCGGAACAGGGGTTCTTAACTATGGCTACACCTTC,CASSGTGVLNYGYTF
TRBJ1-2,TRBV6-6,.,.,TGTGCCAGCAGGGACCAGGGCGTTGCGGGCTACACCTTC,CASRDQGVAGYTF
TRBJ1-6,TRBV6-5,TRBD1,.,TGTGCCATCAGCCCTGGACAGGTAACTTCACCCCTCCACTTT,CAISPGQVTSPLHF
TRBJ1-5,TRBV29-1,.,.,TGCAGCGTCCAAAGGGGGGGGCGAAATAGCAATCAGCCCCAGCATTTT,CSVQRGGRNSNQPQHF
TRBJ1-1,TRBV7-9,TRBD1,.,TGTGCCAGCAGCGCGGACAGGGGATCTACCGAAGCTTTCTTT,CASSADRGSTEAFF
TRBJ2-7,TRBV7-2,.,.,TGTGCCAGCAGCCCGAGACCGACAGGCTCCTACGAGCAGTACTTC,CASSPRPTGSYEQYF
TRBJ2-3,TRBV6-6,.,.,TGTGCCAGCACTATCACAGATACGCAGTATTTT,CASTITDTQYF
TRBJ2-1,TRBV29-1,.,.,TGCAGCGTTTCAGGGGTACAAAATGATGAGCAGTTCTTC,CSVSGVQNDEQFF
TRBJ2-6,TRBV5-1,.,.,TGCGCCAGCACCACATCATCTGGGGCCAACGTCCTGACTTTC,CASTTSSGANVLTF
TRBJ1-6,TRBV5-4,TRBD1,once,TGTGCCAGCAGGGCGGGACAGAATAATTCACCCCTCCACTTT,CASRAGQNNSPLHF
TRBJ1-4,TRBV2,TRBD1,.,TGTGCCAGCAGTGAAGGGACAGGGTATGGAAAACTGTTTTTT,CASSEGTGYGKLFF
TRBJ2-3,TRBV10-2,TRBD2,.,TGCGCCAGCAGCCGGACTAGCAGCACAGATACGCAGTATTTT,CASSRTSSTDTQYF
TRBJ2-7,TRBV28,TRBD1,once,TGTGCCAGCCGCGCAGGGGGCGGACACGAGCAGTACTTC,CASRAGGGHEQYF
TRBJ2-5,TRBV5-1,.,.,TGCGCCAGCAGCGAGGGGGGGCCCGGAGAGACCCAGTACTTC,CASSEGGPGETQYF